Listed below are T cell receptor beta chains from one sample, sequenced in a study of graft-versus-host responses after intestinal transplantation. Profiling relied on immunoSEQ multiplex PCR, and the TCRdb table lists in-frame clones only, not all of them. The sample records 16,000 or so clones, roughly 84% being singletons. This sample comprised ileum tissue, obtained approximately 590 days after intestinal transplantation. The receptors stem from a human patient who received an intestinal transplant, so some T cells may come from the graft donor. Each CDR3 is given with its conserved first and last residue. A D gene is named only where the DNA matches it firmly. Size is omitted from some rows. Given values are once, few, many or a class for expanded clones.

cdr3_nt	cdr3_aa	v_call	j_call	d_call	clone_size
TGTGCCAGCTCACCGGATCTCGAGACCCAGTACTTC	CASSPDLETQYF	TRBV18	TRBJ2-5	-	few
TGTGCCAGCAGCCAAGTCAGGGGGGTGACCGGGGAGCTGTTTTTT	CASSQVRGVTGELFF	TRBV4-2	TRBJ2-2	-	-
TGTGCCAGCAGTTACACGGGACTGGACTATTCACCCCTCCACTTT	CASSYTGLDYSPLHF	TRBV6-5	TRBJ1-6	-	-
TGTGCCAGCTCACCTGGCGTTACCACACAGTATTTT	CASSPGVTTQYF	TRBV18	TRBJ2-3	-	-
TGTGCCAGCAGTGACTCCCCAGGAGGAAACACCATATATTTT	CASSDSPGGNTIYF	TRBV6-4	TRBJ1-3	-	-
TGCAGCGTTGACTCCGGGGAGCTGTTTTTT	CSVDSGELFF	TRBV29-1	TRBJ2-2	-	-
TGTGCCAGCAGCTCCTTACCTGGTTATTATGGCTACACCTTC	CASSSLPGYYGYTF	TRBV5-6	TRBJ1-2	-	-
TGCGCCAGCAGCCAAGACCATTCGGGACAATCGATAGGGTACACCTTC	CASSQDHSGQSIGYTF	TRBV4-1	TRBJ1-2	-	-
TGTGCCAGCTCACTCAACCTCATAGCGGGGGGGCTCGAGACCCAGTACTTC	CASSLNLIAGGLETQYF	TRBV18	TRBJ2-5	TRBD2	-
TGTGCCAGCAGTTTAGCGGGGTTGCAGTTCTTC	CASSLAGLQFF	TRBV2	TRBJ2-1	TRBD2	-
TGCGCCAGCAGCTTGGGGGACAACTCCTACGAGCAGTACTTC	CASSLGDNSYEQYF	TRBV5-1	TRBJ2-7	-	-
TGTGCCAGCAGTGCAGGGGGGGGGCCCGCCACTTACGAGCAGTACTTC	CASSAGGGPATYEQYF	TRBV2	TRBJ2-7	-	-
TGTGCCAGCAGCTGGCTAGGACACCTTAACACTGAAGCTTTCTTT	CASSWLGHLNTEAFF	TRBV7-6	TRBJ1-1	-	-
TGTGCCAGTAGTGTATCGGGGGACAGTCTTAACTATGGCTACACCTTC	CASSVSGDSLNYGYTF	TRBV19	TRBJ1-2	TRBD1	few
TGTGCCAGCAGTGAATCAGCCACCGGGGAGCTGTTTTTT	CASSESATGELFF	TRBV25-1	TRBJ2-2	-	-
TGCGCCAGCAGCCAACTACAGGGGGCAGATACGCAGTATTTT	CASSQLQGADTQYF	TRBV4-1	TRBJ2-3	TRBD1	-
TGTGCCAGCAGCGTAGATCAAGGGACGGGTGAAAAACTGTTTTTT	CASSVDQGTGEKLFF	TRBV9	TRBJ1-4	-	-
TGTGCCAGCTCACCCTTTTGTCCGGCGAACACTGAAGCTTTCTTT	CASSPFCPANTEAFF	TRBV18	TRBJ1-1	-	-
TGTGCCAGCAGCAGCTCCTACGAGCAGTACTTC	CASSSSYEQYF	TRBV2	TRBJ2-7	-	-
TGTGCCAGCACCAACCGCGGGAGGGGGGGCAGAGATGAGCAGTTCTTC	CASTNRGRGGRDEQFF	TRBV11-2	TRBJ2-1	TRBD2	once
TGTGCCAGCAGTGACGGACTAGCAGATACGCAGTATTTT	CASSDGLADTQYF	TRBV6-1	TRBJ2-3	TRBD2	-
TGTGCCAGCAGCTTATCGGGGGGGGACCAAGAGACCCAGTACTTC	CASSLSGGDQETQYF	TRBV7-7	TRBJ2-5	TRBD2	-
TGCGCCAGCAGCTTGGTTGGGACTGACAGAGGAGATGGCTACACCTTC	CASSLVGTDRGDGYTF	TRBV5-1	TRBJ1-2	-	-